One and the same sample provided the 17 T cell receptor beta chains below, sequenced in a study of cytomegalovirus exposure and HLA in healthy donors (dated by TCRdb to about 2017). The library was obtained by the immunoSEQ multiplex PCR assay. The multiplex PCR relied on a mix of 60 forward primers for TCR Vbeta segments and 13 reverse primers for TCR Jbeta segments. TCRdb obtained this table from immuneACCESS and retained in-frame rearrangements with V and J assigned. These tables miss some clones; where compared with another copy, unresolved V genes account for less than half of the shortfall, and the remainder is unexplained. The table for this sample records 150,000 to 200,000 clones. The top ten clonotypes cover roughly 0.83% of the sample. Sequences were obtained from PBMCs. The origin of the receptors is a woman aged 18-29 years in good health and CMV-seropositive.

This sequence joins TRBV19 and TRBJ2-5; 10 bases map to TRBD2. The germline V gene encodes CDR1 LNHDA and CDR2 SQIVND (reference sequence). The CDR3 is 17 residues long. The J segment lost 2 bases and the V segment lost 1 base, leaving 7 bases of the junction unmatched. The CDR3 is CASSIGGLAEEQETQYF. The CDR3 DNA sequence: TGTGCCAGTAGTATAGGAGGACTAGCGGAGGAACAAGAGACCCAGTACTTC.

The rearrangement joins TRBV9 to TRBJ2-6; the match to TRBD1 covers 9 bases. V lost 3 bases to trimming and J lost 4 bases; unmatched junction nucleotides: 8. Germline values: CDR1 SGDLS, CDR2 YYNGEE. This CDR3 is 17 amino acids long. This CDR3 reads CASSATGGAGGANVLTF. CDR3 nucleotides: TGTGCCAGCAGCGCAACAGGGGGCGCAGGCGGGGCCAACGTCCTGACTTTC.

This chain joins TRBV11-2 and TRBJ1-2, with no clear D. V lost 5 bases, J lost 9 bases, and 34 bases lay in between. The CDR3 totals 19 residues. Germline values: CDR1 SGHAT, CDR2 FQNNGV. The CDR3: CASSLSTFSLGGLNLSYTF. In DNA form, the CDR3 reads TGTGCCAGCAGCCTGTCCACGTTCTCCCTGGGAGGCCTGAATTTAAGCTACACCTTC.

The V call is TRBV27, the J call TRBJ2-7, with a weak D call TRBD2 (5 bases). The CDR3 is 14 residues long. The germline V and J ends were trimmed by 2 bases and 2 bases, with 10 bases remaining between them. Germline values: CDR1 MNHEY, CDR2 SMNVEV (reference sequence). The CDR3 sequence is CASSLKAGTYEQYF. In DNA form, the CDR3 reads TGTGCCAGCAGTTTAAAGGCCGGGACCTACGAGCAGTACTTC.

V is TRBV7-6 and J is TRBJ2-3, with 8 bases that match TRBD1. Per the germline V gene, CDR1 is SGHVS and CDR2 is FNYEAQ. The V gene end was trimmed by 3 bases and the J gene end by 1 base; junction bases not matched to a gene: 6. The CDR3 has 16 residues. DNA of the CDR3: TGTGCCAGCAGCTTCGGAGGACAGGGTCGCACAGATACGCAGTATTTT. It codes for CASSFGGQGRTDTQYF.

With respect to this clone: This same CDR3 is encoded by further DNA sequences in the sample. This sequence joins TRBV6-6 and TRBJ2-5, with TRBD2 matching 8 bases. The CDR3 runs 16 residues. V was pared by 8 bases and J by 5 bases, with 16 bases of the junction left unmatched. CDR1 MNHNY and CDR2 SVGAGI come from the germline V gene (reference sequence). The CDR3 spells CASGPPGTRVEETQYF. Written as DNA, the CDR3 is TGTGCCAGCGGACCCCCCGGGACTAGAGTAGAGGAGACCCAGTACTTC.

The V gene is TRBV5-6, the J gene TRBJ1-3; 9 bases line up with TRBD1. CDR1 SGHDT and CDR2 YYEEEE come from the germline V gene. CDR3 length: 15 residues. The junction had 11 bases not matched to a gene; V was cut back by 4 bases and J by 9 bases. For the CDR3, the DNA is TGTGCCAGCAGCCAATCCGGGACAGGGAAAAGCACCATATATTTT. Translated: CASSQSGTGKSTIYF.

The genes are TRBV5-6 and TRBJ2-5; unclear D gene. The J call is in doubt because the DNA end fits TRBJ2-7 better. Germline assignment: CDR1 SGHDT and CDR2 YYEEEE. This CDR3 has 15 amino acids. CDR3: CASSLAPASNYEQYF. The DNA of the CDR3 is TGTGCCAGCAGCTTGGCACCAGCCTCTAACTACGAGCAGTACTTC.

About this clone itself: One end of the junction does not line up with germline, which may come from a read error. The genes are TRBV2 and TRBJ2-1; D gene ambiguous. The length of the CDR3 is 11 residues. Germline V gives CDR1 SNHLY, CDR2 FYNNEI. CDR3 nucleotides: TGTGCCAGCAGTCCCTACCATGAGCAGTTCTTC. Amino acids: CASSPYHEQFF.

CDR3 sequence (DNA): TGTGCCAGCAGCCCCCGGACAGGGGGCAGCTATGGCTACACCTTC. This encodes CASSPRTGGSYGYTF. V and J are TRBV11-3 and TRBJ1-2; 11 bases match TRBD1. V was pared by 5 bases and J by 4 bases, with 6 bases of the junction left unmatched. CDR1 is SGHNT and CDR2 is YENEEA in the germline V gene. The CDR3 length is 15 residues. Filled out from reference TRBV11-3 and TRBJ1-2, the complete variable domain reads EAGVVQSPRYKIIEKKQPVAFWCNPISGHNTLYWYLQNLGQGPELLIRYENEEAVDDSQLPKDRFSAERLKGVDSTLKIQPAELGDSAVYLCASSPRTGGSYGYTFGSGTRLTVV.

The J gene is TRBJ1-6, the V gene TRBV4-3; D remains ambiguous. CDR3 length: 16 amino acids. Per the germline V gene, CDR1 is LGHNA and CDR2 is YSLEER. The V end was cut by 4 bases, the J end by 10 bases, with 20 bases between. For the CDR3, the DNA is TGCGCCAGCAGCCTAATGTACAGTGGTTTAGGATCACCCCTCCACTTT. This gives the protein CASSLMYSGLGSPLHF.

The CDR3 sequence: CARYIWGQGYTF. CDR3 DNA sequence: TGTGCCAGGTATATATGGGGACAGGGCTACACCTTC. The chain joins TRBV21-1 to TRBJ1-2; the D call of TRBD1 is as the table states it, not checked on the DNA. TRBV21-1 is an annotated pseudogene. This CDR3 spans 12 amino acids.

The rearrangement links TRBV5-4 to TRBJ2-1, with 10 positions matching TRBD2. Germline-derived CDR1 and CDR2 are SGHNT and YYREEE (reference sequence). This CDR3 comprises 15 residues. V dropped 4 bases and J dropped 6; count of bases not matched to a gene: 7. The CDR3 is CASSASGRTVNEQFF. CDR3 sequence (DNA): TGTGCCAGCAGCGCTAGCGGGAGAACGGTCAATGAGCAGTTCTTC. The full variable domain, rest sourced from reference TRBV5-4 and TRBJ2-1, is ETGVTQSPTHLIKTRGQQVTLRCSSQSGHNTVSWYQQALGQGPQFIFQYYREEENGRGNFPPRFSGLQFPNYSSELNVNALELDDSALYLCASSASGRTVNEQFFGPGTRLTVL.

The rearrangement uses TRBV4-1 and TRBJ1-2; 8 bases match TRBD1. CDR3 length equals 15 residues. Germline assignment: CDR1 MGHRA and CDR2 YSYEKL. The ends lost 4 bases at V and 4 bases at J; junction bases unmatched: 8. The CDR3 sequence: CASSPYSTGGYGYTF. Here the CDR3 DNA reads TGCGCCAGCAGCCCCTACTCCACAGGGGGCTATGGCTACACCTTC.

The chain has TRBV7-9 and TRBJ1-3; perhaps TRBD1 as D (6 bases). The CDR3 runs 14 residues. The germline CDR1 and CDR2 sequences are SEHNR and FQNEAQ (reference sequence). V dropped 5 bases and J dropped 1 base, with 9 bases sitting between them. The CDR3 protein is CASSTDSSGNTIYF. CDR3 DNA sequence: TGTGCCAGCAGCACGGACAGTTCTGGAAACACCATATATTTT.

The chain uses TRBV30 and TRBJ2-5; 7 bases line up with TRBD1. The end of the DNA is better explained by TRBJ2-7, so the J call may be wrong. Germline lookup yields CDR1 GTSNPN and CDR2 SVGIG (reference sequence). The CDR3 totals 16 residues. The CDR3 coding sequence is TGTGCCTGGAGTTACAGGGGAATGGGCTATGGCTACGAGCAGTACTTC. Translated: CAWSYRGMGYGYEQYF.

Here the CDR3 reads CASSLDSSGELFF. In nucleotides, the CDR3 is TGTGCCAGCAGCTTAGATTCTTCCGGGGAGCTGTTTTTT. The gene calls are TRBV11-2 and TRBJ2-2; D call uncertain. Germline values: CDR1 SGHAT, CDR2 FQNNGV. V lost 0 bases and J lost 6, with 5 bases in between. This CDR3 spans 13 amino acids.